These T cell receptor beta chains were read from a single sample in a study of CD8 T cells in Susac syndrome. TCRdb re-called the immunoSEQ multiplex PCR reads through MiXCR, storing one row per CDR3 protein. The repertoire holds about 200,000 distinct CDR3 sequences, with roughly 91% as singletons. The sample was CD4+ T cells from PBMCs. The receptor source for this set is a human donor with Susac syndrome. Both conserved end residues are part of each CDR3. Fields, in order: CDR3 DNA, CDR3 protein, clone size, D gene, V gene, J gene. A D gene is named only where the DNA matches it firmly. Rows give clone size only sometimes, using once, few, many, or a class for an expanded clone.

cdr3_nt: TGTGCCAGCAAGGATTCAACCACAGATACGCAGTATTTT
cdr3_aa: CASKDSTTDTQYF
clone_size: once
d_call: -
v_call: TRBV27
j_call: TRBJ2-3

cdr3_nt: TGCAGTGCTAGAGTAGGTGGGGTAGCTGAGACCCAGTACTTC
cdr3_aa: CSARVGGVAETQYF
clone_size: -
d_call: -
v_call: TRBV20-1
j_call: TRBJ2-5

cdr3_nt: TGCGCCAGCAGCTTACCCGGGACCGCAGATACGCAGTATTTT
cdr3_aa: CASSLPGTADTQYF
clone_size: once
d_call: -
v_call: TRBV5-1
j_call: TRBJ2-3

cdr3_nt: TGTGCCAGCAGTTTTCTAGCGCCCAATGAGCAGTTCTTC
cdr3_aa: CASSFLAPNEQFF
clone_size: -
d_call: -
v_call: TRBV28
j_call: TRBJ2-1

cdr3_nt: TGTGCCAGCAGCGGATTAGCGGGGGGGCGGCTTAAGGAGTATTTT
cdr3_aa: CASSGLAGGRLKEYF
clone_size: -
d_call: TRBD2
v_call: TRBV9
j_call: TRBJ2-3

cdr3_nt: TGTGCCAGCAGCGGAGCGAACTATGGCTACACCTTC
cdr3_aa: CASSGANYGYTF
clone_size: -
d_call: -
v_call: TRBV6-5
j_call: TRBJ1-2

cdr3_nt: TGTGCCAGCAAGACATTTGGGACTAGCGTAGAGAATGAGCAGTTCTTC
cdr3_aa: CASKTFGTSVENEQFF
clone_size: -
d_call: TRBD2
v_call: TRBV6-2/TRBV6-3
j_call: TRBJ2-1

cdr3_nt: TGTGCCAGCAGCCGCGGACAGGCGAACACTGAAGCTTTCTTT
cdr3_aa: CASSRGQANTEAFF
clone_size: few
d_call: TRBD1
v_call: TRBV3-1
j_call: TRBJ1-1

cdr3_nt: TGTGCCAGCTCACGCAATGAGGCGGGACCCCAAGAGACCCAGTACTTC
cdr3_aa: CASSRNEAGPQETQYF
clone_size: -
d_call: -
v_call: TRBV18
j_call: TRBJ2-5

cdr3_nt: TGCGCCAGCAGTGAGGTGCAGCTCACAGATACGCAGTATTTT
cdr3_aa: CASSEVQLTDTQYF
clone_size: -
d_call: -
v_call: TRBV10-2
j_call: TRBJ2-3

cdr3_nt: TGTGCCAGCAGCCAAGATCTTGGCGGGAATAGTCCGCAGTATTTT
cdr3_aa: CASSQDLGGNSPQYF
clone_size: once
d_call: -
v_call: TRBV4-2
j_call: TRBJ2-3

cdr3_nt: TGTGCCACCAGCAGATTCGGGCGCGGAGACACTGAAGCTTTCTTT
cdr3_aa: CATSRFGRGDTEAFF
clone_size: -
d_call: -
v_call: TRBV15
j_call: TRBJ1-1

cdr3_nt: TGCAGTGCTAGAGGGGCTCAGTTGAACACCGGGGAGCTGTTTTTT
cdr3_aa: CSARGAQLNTGELFF
clone_size: -
d_call: -
v_call: TRBV20-1
j_call: TRBJ2-2

cdr3_nt: TGTGCCAGCAGCCGGGTCGCAGGGACAGATACGCAGTATTTT
cdr3_aa: CASSRVAGTDTQYF
clone_size: -
d_call: -
v_call: TRBV7-3
j_call: TRBJ2-3

cdr3_nt: TGTGCCAGCAGCTTAGCGGGCCCTTTTGAAGATACGCAGTATTTT
cdr3_aa: CASSLAGPFEDTQYF
clone_size: -
d_call: -
v_call: TRBV7-8
j_call: TRBJ2-3

cdr3_nt: TGTGCCAGCAGTTTTGGGACAGGGTCATACAATGAGCAGTTCTTC
cdr3_aa: CASSFGTGSYNEQFF
clone_size: -
d_call: TRBD1
v_call: TRBV12-3/TRBV12-4
j_call: TRBJ2-1

cdr3_nt: TGTGCCAGCAGTCCCCTCGGTGTGTACCAAGAGACCCAGTACTTC
cdr3_aa: CASSPLGVYQETQYF
clone_size: -
d_call: -
v_call: TRBV9
j_call: TRBJ2-5

cdr3_nt: TGTGCCAGCTCCCCCATGCAGGGTAGCTTGTACGAGCAGTACTTC
cdr3_aa: CASSPMQGSLYEQYF
clone_size: -
d_call: -
v_call: TRBV18
j_call: TRBJ2-7

cdr3_nt: TGTGCCAGCAGGATGACAGGGGAGAATGAAAAACTGTTTTTT
cdr3_aa: CASRMTGENEKLFF
clone_size: -
d_call: TRBD1
v_call: TRBV2
j_call: TRBJ1-4

cdr3_nt: TGTGCCATCAGTGAGACCCCAACGGCGGGACTAGCGGCCACAGATACGCAGTATTTT
cdr3_aa: CAISETPTAGLAATDTQYF
clone_size: -
d_call: TRBD2
v_call: TRBV10-3
j_call: TRBJ2-3

cdr3_nt: TGTGCCAGCAGATTGGACAGGGCCCAGCCCCAGCATTTT
cdr3_aa: CASRLDRAQPQHF
clone_size: -
d_call: TRBD1
v_call: TRBV6-2/TRBV6-3
j_call: TRBJ1-5

cdr3_nt: TGCAGCGTTGGTGTAGTTAGCGGGGGAATCTACGAGCAGTACTTC
cdr3_aa: CSVGVVSGGIYEQYF
clone_size: -
d_call: TRBD2
v_call: TRBV29-1
j_call: TRBJ2-7

cdr3_nt: TGCAGTGCTAGTAGACGCCTCCCGACGGGAGATACGCAGTATTTT
cdr3_aa: CSASRRLPTGDTQYF
clone_size: -
d_call: -
v_call: TRBV20-1
j_call: TRBJ2-3

cdr3_nt: TGTGCCAGCAGTTCCAGGACGGGGAACACTGAAGCTTTCTTT
cdr3_aa: CASSSRTGNTEAFF
clone_size: -
d_call: -
v_call: TRBV12-3/TRBV12-4
j_call: TRBJ1-1

cdr3_nt: TGTGCCAGCAGTTATTCGGGGACCGAGACCCAGTACTTC
cdr3_aa: CASSYSGTETQYF
clone_size: few
d_call: -
v_call: TRBV6-5
j_call: TRBJ2-5

cdr3_nt: TGTGCCAGCAGCCGGGGACAGGGGCCCTCCGAGCAGTACTTC
cdr3_aa: CASSRGQGPSEQYF
clone_size: -
d_call: TRBD1
v_call: TRBV6-5
j_call: TRBJ2-7

cdr3_nt: TGTGCCAGCAGCTCCAACGGGGGTGAAGCTTTCTTT
cdr3_aa: CASSSNGGEAFF
clone_size: -
d_call: -
v_call: TRBV7-9
j_call: TRBJ1-1

cdr3_nt: TGTGCCAGCAGTTCAATCGGAGGGAACACTGAAGCTTTCTTT
cdr3_aa: CASSSIGGNTEAFF
clone_size: -
d_call: -
v_call: TRBV27
j_call: TRBJ1-1

cdr3_nt: TGTGCCAGCAGCCCAATGGAAGAGACCCAGTACTTC
cdr3_aa: CASSPMEETQYF
clone_size: -
d_call: -
v_call: TRBV7-9
j_call: TRBJ2-5

cdr3_nt: TGTGCCAGCAGCTACCGGCGGGACGGTGAGCAGTTCTTC
cdr3_aa: CASSYRRDGEQFF
clone_size: -
d_call: -
v_call: TRBV7-3
j_call: TRBJ2-1

cdr3_nt: TGCGCCAGCAGCTTGTTTCCTAGCGGGGCAAACAATGAGCAGTTCTTC
cdr3_aa: CASSLFPSGANNEQFF
clone_size: -
d_call: TRBD2
v_call: TRBV5-1
j_call: TRBJ2-1

cdr3_nt: TGCAGTGCCGAGGACAGTTCGGGAAACACCATATATTTT
cdr3_aa: CSAEDSSGNTIYF
clone_size: once
d_call: -
v_call: TRBV20-1
j_call: TRBJ1-3

cdr3_nt: TGTGCCAGCAGCGTAGAAGCTAGTAACTACGAGCAGTACTTC
cdr3_aa: CASSVEASNYEQYF
clone_size: once
d_call: -
v_call: TRBV9
j_call: TRBJ2-7

cdr3_nt: TGTGCCAGCAGCTTGTTCAGGGCGAACACTGAAGCTTTCTTT
cdr3_aa: CASSLFRANTEAFF
clone_size: -
d_call: -
v_call: TRBV5-6
j_call: TRBJ1-1

cdr3_nt: TGCAGTGCTAGAGATCGAGGACTAGCGGGAGAAAAGAGCTCCTACGAGCAGTACTTC
cdr3_aa: CSARDRGLAGEKSSYEQYF
clone_size: -
d_call: TRBD2
v_call: TRBV20-1
j_call: TRBJ2-7

cdr3_nt: TGTGCCAGCTCAGGTTCAGCGCCCCTGCAGTATTTT
cdr3_aa: CASSGSAPLQYF
clone_size: -
d_call: -
v_call: TRBV18
j_call: TRBJ2-3

cdr3_nt: TGTGCCAGCTCACCAGACCCAAGCCGCGAGCAGTACTTC
cdr3_aa: CASSPDPSREQYF
clone_size: -
d_call: -
v_call: TRBV18
j_call: TRBJ2-7

cdr3_nt: TGCAGCGTTGAAGAGTGGAGGACGGGGGGAACTGAAGCTTTCTTT
cdr3_aa: CSVEEWRTGGTEAFF
clone_size: -
d_call: -
v_call: TRBV29-1
j_call: TRBJ1-1

cdr3_nt: TGTGCCAGCAGGGGACAGGGAGTGGGGAATTCACCCCTCCACTTT
cdr3_aa: CASRGQGVGNSPLHF
clone_size: -
d_call: TRBD1
v_call: TRBV2
j_call: TRBJ1-6

cdr3_nt: TGTGCCAGCAGCCTCACAGGGGCGCACTCTGGGGCCAACGTCCTGACTTTC
cdr3_aa: CASSLTGAHSGANVLTF
clone_size: -
d_call: TRBD1
v_call: TRBV6-1
j_call: TRBJ2-6

cdr3_nt: TGTGCCAGCAGCCAAGTTAGGGACAATTCACCCCTCCACTTT
cdr3_aa: CASSQVRDNSPLHF
clone_size: -
d_call: -
v_call: TRBV3-1
j_call: TRBJ1-6

cdr3_nt: TGTGCCAGCAGTTTATCCCTCAGGGTCCAGCCCCAGCATTTT
cdr3_aa: CASSLSLRVQPQHF
clone_size: -
d_call: -
v_call: TRBV12-3/TRBV12-4
j_call: TRBJ1-5

cdr3_nt: TGTGCCAGCAGCAAGGTTGCTGAGCAGTTCTTC
cdr3_aa: CASSKVAEQFF
clone_size: -
d_call: -
v_call: TRBV14
j_call: TRBJ2-1

cdr3_nt: TGTGCCAGCAGTTACTCGATCGTAGGGGCGGGCAGTGAAAAACTGTTTTTT
cdr3_aa: CASSYSIVGAGSEKLFF
clone_size: once
d_call: -
v_call: TRBV6-5
j_call: TRBJ1-4

cdr3_nt: TGCGCCAGCACTATTCGGTTGAGCACAGATACGCAGTATTTT
cdr3_aa: CASTIRLSTDTQYF
clone_size: -
d_call: -
v_call: TRBV5-1
j_call: TRBJ2-3

cdr3_nt: TGCGCCAGCAGCCAACGGACTAGCGTTAATACGCAGTATTTT
cdr3_aa: CASSQRTSVNTQYF
clone_size: -
d_call: TRBD2
v_call: TRBV5-1
j_call: TRBJ2-3

cdr3_nt: TGTGCCAGTACCGAGGACGGGACAGGGGAAGCTTTCTTT
cdr3_aa: CASTEDGTGEAFF
clone_size: once
d_call: TRBD1
v_call: TRBV19
j_call: TRBJ1-1

cdr3_nt: TGCGCCAGCAGGGGGACAGGGAAGGACATTCAGTACTTC
cdr3_aa: CASRGTGKDIQYF
clone_size: -
d_call: TRBD1
v_call: TRBV5-1
j_call: TRBJ2-4

cdr3_nt: TGTGCCAGCAGCAGAGATCAGGGAGAAAAGCAGTACTTC
cdr3_aa: CASSRDQGEKQYF
clone_size: -
d_call: -
v_call: TRBV12-3/TRBV12-4
j_call: TRBJ2-7

cdr3_nt: TGTGCCATCAGTGGCGGGACAGGGGTGGTTGATGAGCAGTTCTTC
cdr3_aa: CAISGGTGVVDEQFF
clone_size: -
d_call: TRBD1
v_call: TRBV10-3
j_call: TRBJ2-1